The TCR beta chain described here comes from a study of STAT5B mutations in CD4+ large granular lymphocyte leukemia (dated by TCRdb to 2021 to 2024). Study-level background: Among the healthy controls, the CDR3 'QG' motif was associated with a particular HLA allele. TCRbeta repertoires of CD4+ T-cell large granular lymphocyte leukemia patients were compared with those of healthy blood donors. Flow cytometry on FACSCanto II or FACSVerse confirmed that purified fractions exceeded 95% purity among lymphocytes.

As encoded in the germline V gene, CDR1 is SNHLY while CDR2 is FYNNEI. Clipping removes 6 bases from V and 4 bases from J, with 9 as the unmatched junction base count. The CDR3 sequence holds 16 residues, the cysteine and phenylalanine included. The entry retains the CDR3 DNA only, 48 bases that are in frame from base 1. This clone was observed a few times. Its antigen remains unidentified. Base qualities are missing; no much larger clone stands one base away. What the authors observed across the whole study: The data were not HLA-matched, and the relatively small sample size could explain the higher clonality seen in CD4+ compared with CD8+ T-LGLL. TRBV06-family usage was enriched among the top patient clones (8/27) compared with healthy controls (2/35). Main leukemic clonotypes were private to each patient, although roughly 25% appeared at low frequency in other patients' non-leukemic repertoires. Compared with healthy CD4+ repertoires, CD4-sorted patient repertoires appeared more clonal, and this difference remained even after the putative leukemic clones were removed.

Healthy controls were 35 to 40 blood donors whose buffy coats came from the Finnish Red Cross blood service. All TCR-sequenced material derived from peripheral blood: patient blood samples and healthy donor buffy coats. Ficoll-Hypaque gradient centrifugation was used to isolate peripheral blood mononuclear cells. Magnetic purification was used to isolate CD4+ cells from the buffy coats of the healthy controls. Genomic DNA was extracted using the Gentra Puregene Cell and Tissue kit, and a Qubit 2.0 fluorometer was used to quantify it. The immunoSEQ assay at survey resolution was applied to genomic DNA for sequencing of TCRbeta rearrangements. In the source study's methods: In the TCR sequencing data, the smallest productive clonotype frequency that could be detected was 2.59 x 10-5. Analyses included only productive TCRbeta rearrangements, meaning complete and in-frame sequences. Simpson clonality, calculated in the immunoSEQ Analyzer version 3.0, was used as the measure of sample clonality. Clones were categorized by frequency as very rare, small, medium, large (1-20%) or hyperexpanded (>20%). Generation probabilities were estimated with OLGA 1.2.3, V-gene circos plots were made with VDJtools, specificities were searched in VDJdb, and CDR3 motifs were identified with GLIPH. As stored in TCRdb, this immuneACCESS dataset retains in-frame rearrangements with V and J assigned. A fraction of the clones does not appear; measured against another copy, unresolved V genes explain less than half of the discrepancy, and the remainder lacks a known reason. V and J calls and clone size are those listed in that table; D and trimming were worked out from the DNA. For this sample the table gives tens of thousands of clones, of which about 65% were detected only once. The ten largest clones capture about 1.8% of the sample.

Sequences were obtained from CD4+ T cells from blood buffy coats. The chain was built from TRBV2 and TRBJ2-2, with 9 middle bases fitting TRBD1. This TCR was sampled from a human donor in good health. The nucleotides are TGTGCCAGCAGCCCTGGGACAGGGACCATCACCGGGGAGCTGTTTTTT. Its protein product is CASSPGTGTITGELFF.